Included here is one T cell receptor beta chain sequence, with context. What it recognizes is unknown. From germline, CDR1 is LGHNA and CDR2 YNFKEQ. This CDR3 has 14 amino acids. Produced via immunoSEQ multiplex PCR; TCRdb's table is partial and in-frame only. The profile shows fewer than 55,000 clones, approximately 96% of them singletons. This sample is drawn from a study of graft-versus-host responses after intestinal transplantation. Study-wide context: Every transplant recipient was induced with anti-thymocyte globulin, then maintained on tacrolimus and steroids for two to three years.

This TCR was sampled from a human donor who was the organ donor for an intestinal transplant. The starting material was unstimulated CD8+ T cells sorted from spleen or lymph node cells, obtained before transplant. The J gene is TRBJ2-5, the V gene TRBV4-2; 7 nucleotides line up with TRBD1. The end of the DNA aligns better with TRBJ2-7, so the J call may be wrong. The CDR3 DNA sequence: TGTGCCAGCAGCCACCGGGACAGCTCCTACGAGCAGTACTTC. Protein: CASSHRDSSYEQYF.